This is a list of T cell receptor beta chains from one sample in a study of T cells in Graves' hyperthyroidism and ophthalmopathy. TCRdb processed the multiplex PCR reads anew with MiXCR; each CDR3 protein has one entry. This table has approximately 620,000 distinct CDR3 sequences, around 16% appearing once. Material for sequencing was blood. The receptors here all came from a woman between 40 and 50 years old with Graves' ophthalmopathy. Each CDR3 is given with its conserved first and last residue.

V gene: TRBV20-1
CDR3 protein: CSAGGLAYEQYF

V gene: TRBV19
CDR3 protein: CASSNAGQGVTEAFF

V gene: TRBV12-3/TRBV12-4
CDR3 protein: CASSSADRAINGYTF

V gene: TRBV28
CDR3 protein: CASSRPGGAGETQYF

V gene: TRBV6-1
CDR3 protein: CASSDPGTPSYEQYF

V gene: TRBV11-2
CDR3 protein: CASSSRGPVSSYNSPLHF

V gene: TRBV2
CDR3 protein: CASTNPVPGGTEAFF

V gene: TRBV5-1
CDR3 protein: CASSRTSGYEQYF

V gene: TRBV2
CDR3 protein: CASSEGQESHEQYF

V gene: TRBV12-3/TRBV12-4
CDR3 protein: CASSRTGGPSEQFF

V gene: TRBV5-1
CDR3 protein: CASSASDPLNQPQHF

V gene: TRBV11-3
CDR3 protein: CASSLGLAVSNEQFF

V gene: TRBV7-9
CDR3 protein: CASSRSAGAQETQYF

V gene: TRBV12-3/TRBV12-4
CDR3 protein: CASSRLNGVEAFF

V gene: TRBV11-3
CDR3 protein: CASSQLGERGGEQFF

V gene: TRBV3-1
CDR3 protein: CASSPFGGADYGYTF

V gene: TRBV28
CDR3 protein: CASRSKAGAHEQFF

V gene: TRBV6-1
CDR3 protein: CASSKGGFNQPQHF

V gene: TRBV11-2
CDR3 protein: CASSPSRDRGITYGYTF

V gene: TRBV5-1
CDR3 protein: CASSPPGQLHVLTF

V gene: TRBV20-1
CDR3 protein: CSASYSTTSGRGDTQYF

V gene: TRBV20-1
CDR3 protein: CSAAEVNQPQHF

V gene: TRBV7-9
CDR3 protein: CATATVYYGYTF

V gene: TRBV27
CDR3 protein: CASSYRDRIEAFF

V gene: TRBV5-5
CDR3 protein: CASSLAGAIYNEQFF